Below, 17 T cell receptor beta chains from the same sample are listed, as sequenced in a study of T cell repertoires in aging, cancer and after chemotherapy. A mixed TRB-A/B primer pool amplified rearranged TRB by multiplex touch-down PCR. Via MiXCR, TCRdb re-called the multiplex PCR reads, giving one row per CDR3 protein. The table shows 2,700 or so distinct CDR3 sequences, with 33% occurring only once. Peripheral blood genomic DNA, not sorted cells or RNA, was the template. The sample comprised blood. These receptors originate from a human donor with a solid tumor.

Points on this clonotype: One base away lies a much larger clone, so this may be a sequencing read error. J is TRBJ2-2 and V is TRBV12-3 or TRBV12-4; TRBD1 matches at 8 bases. The CDR3 spans 14 residues. The CDR3: CASRPGGNTGDLFF. The DNA of the CDR3 is TGTGCCAGCAGGCCAGGGGGCAACACCGGGGACCTGTTTTTT.

This clonotype was detected only a few times. V gene TRBV5-5 combines with J gene TRBJ1-2; 8 bases map to TRBD1. With 6 bases clipped from V and 4 bases from J, the junction kept 11 bases outside the gene matches. Germline-derived CDR1 and CDR2 are SGHKS and YYEKEE (reference sequence). This CDR3 is 15 amino acids long. The CDR3 spells CASNQPDRAAYGYTF. CDR3 nucleotides: TGTGCCAGCAACCAACCGGACAGGGCGGCCTATGGCTACACCTTC.

This clonotype was observed a few times. The V and J genes are TRBV15 and TRBJ2-5, with 11 nucleotides matching TRBD1. Germline assignment: CDR1 LNHNV and CDR2 YYDKDF (reference sequence). After removal of 5 bases from V and 4 bases from J, the junction contained 12 bases not matched to a gene. There are 17 residues in the CDR3. CDR3 DNA sequence: TGTGCCACCAGCGGAATCCCGGGACAGGGGGGTATAGAGACCCAGTACTTC. Amino acids: CATSGIPGQGGIETQYF.

The V call is TRBV6-1, the J call TRBJ1-2; 7 bases map to TRBD1. Unmatched junction bases numbered 12, after V lost 8 bases and J lost 6 bases. In germline, CDR1 is MNHNS, CDR2 SASEGT. This CDR3 spans 14 amino acids. The DNA for the CDR3 is TGTGCCAGCTCTCCATCGACAGGGTTCGATGGCTACACCTTC. This gives the protein CASSPSTGFDGYTF.

The chain is built from TRBV24-1 and TRBJ2-7; D is ambiguous. The V gene's germline CDR1 is KGHDR and CDR2 SFDVKD. V was shortened by 10 bases and J by 4 bases, with 13 bases between the two germline ends. There are 12 residues in the CDR3. CDR3 sequence: CATSDGIYEQYF. The CDR3 DNA reads as TGTGCCACTTCGGACGGAATATACGAGCAGTACTTC.

This rearrangement joins TRBV5-6 to TRBJ1-5, with 8 bases fitting TRBD1. This CDR3 has 14 residues. CDR1 is SGHDT and CDR2 is YYEEEE in the germline V gene. J lost 6 bases, V lost 0 bases, and 2 bases had no gene match. DNA of the CDR3: TGTGCCAGCAGCTTGGCACAGGGGGTTCAGCCCCAGCATTTT. Its protein product is CASSLAQGVQPQHF.

The V and J genes are TRBV12-3 or TRBV12-4 and TRBJ2-5; D unclear. V dropped 6 bases and J dropped 5 bases, with 13 bases sitting between them. There are 13 residues in the CDR3. The CDR3 nucleotides read TGTGCCAGCAGCTTCCTTTTGGGGGAGACCCAGTACTTC. Its translation is CASSFLLGETQYF.

The chain links TRBV5-6 to TRBJ1-3; 10 bases fit TRBD1. The germline CDR1 and CDR2 sequences are SGHDT and YYEEEE. J lost 6 bases, V lost 6 bases, and 9 bases had no gene match. The CDR3 loop spans 15 amino acids. The CDR3: CASTTQDRGLNTIYF. As DNA, the CDR3 is TGTGCCAGCACCACCCAGGACAGGGGGTTAAACACCATATATTTT.

This rearrangement joins TRBV28 to TRBJ2-1, with 11 nucleotides matching TRBD1. The CDR3 sequence is 15 residues long. Per the germline V gene, CDR1 is MDHEN and CDR2 is SYDVKM. The V segment lost 5 bases and the J segment 8 bases; nucleotides outside the gene matches: 8. The CDR3 nucleotides read TGTGCCAGCAGTGCCGGGACAGGGGGTCAGGATGAGCAGTTCTTC. This sequence encodes CASSAGTGGQDEQFF.

This clonotype ranks as medium-sized. The rearrangement links TRBV5-4 to TRBJ2-3; possibly TRBD1 for D (5 bases). Germline CDR1 SGHNT, CDR2 YYREEE (reference sequence). The CDR3 has 14 residues. Trimming removed 6 bases from V and 0 bases from J, with 11 bases in between. The CDR3 reads CASNSQGSTDTQYF. CDR3 nucleotides: TGTGCCAGCAATTCCCAGGGTAGCACAGATACGCAGTATTTT.

This clonotype was picked up a small number of times. This chain joins TRBV6-5 and TRBJ1-2; 7 bases fit TRBD1. The V gene's germline CDR1 is MNHEY and CDR2 SVGAGI. The V segment lost 0 bases and the J segment 8 bases; nucleotides outside the gene matches: 6. This CDR3 has 14 amino acids. For the CDR3, the DNA is TGTGCCAGCAGTTACTCGGGGGGACAGAGCGGCTACACCTTC. It codes for CASSYSGGQSGYTF.

V is TRBV5-6 and J is TRBJ2-7; 8 bases agree with TRBD1. From germline, CDR1 is SGHDT and CDR2 YYEEEE. This CDR3 spans 15 amino acids. V shed 4 bases and J 2 bases; nucleotides not matched to a gene: 8. The CDR3 DNA reads as TGTGCCAGCAGCCCAGGGACAGGTTCACCCTACGAGCAGTACGTC. Protein: CASSPGTGSPYEQYV.

By frequency in the sample, this clonotype is medium-sized (0.01 to 0.1%). V is TRBV13 and J is TRBJ2-5; D ambiguous. The V gene's germline CDR1 is PRHDT and CDR2 FYEKMQ (reference sequence). The CDR3 loop spans 13 amino acids. V was shortened by 2 bases and J by 0 bases, with 4 bases between the two germline ends. CDR3 loop: CASSLRYQETQYF. The CDR3 nucleotides are TGTGCCAGCAGCTTACGGTACCAAGAGACCCAGTACTTC.

The rearrangement uses TRBV30 and TRBJ1-1, with D unresolved. The germline V gene encodes CDR1 GTSNPN and CDR2 SVGIG (reference sequence). This CDR3 comprises 14 residues. V shed 3 bases and J shed 2 bases, with 13 bases lying between them. Here the CDR3 DNA reads TGTGCCTGGAGCGGGGAGGGTGAAAACACTGAAGCTTTCTTT. Translation gives CAWSGEGENTEAFF.

The table lists this clonotype with a few counts. The rearrangement uses TRBV12-3 or TRBV12-4 and TRBJ2-2; no definite D call. CDR3 size: 13 residues. V lost 2 bases and J lost 6, with 7 bases in between. The CDR3 DNA reads as TGTGCCAGCAGTTTAAGTCATCCCGGGGAGCTGTTTTTT. Encoded protein: CASSLSHPGELFF.

This clonotype showed up just a few times. The chain has TRBV5-6 and TRBJ1-2; D is unresolved. Germline lookup yields CDR1 SGHDT and CDR2 YYEEEE. The CDR3 has 12 residues. Trimming took 1 base from V and 3 from J, leaving 4 bases between them. CDR3 sequence: CASSLRDYGYTF. Here the CDR3 DNA reads TGTGCCAGCAGCTTGCGGGACTATGGCTACACCTTC.

The CDR3 spells CASSYRGGSGANVLTF. In DNA form, the CDR3 reads TGTGCCAGCAGTTACAGAGGGGGCTCTGGGGCCAACGTCCTGACTTTC. The chain combines TRBV6-2 or TRBV6-3 with TRBJ2-6; D is perhaps TRBD1 (6 bases). V lost 2 bases and J lost 0, with 8 bases in between. CDR1 MNHEY and CDR2 SVGEGT come from the germline V gene. The CDR3 extends over 16 amino acids.